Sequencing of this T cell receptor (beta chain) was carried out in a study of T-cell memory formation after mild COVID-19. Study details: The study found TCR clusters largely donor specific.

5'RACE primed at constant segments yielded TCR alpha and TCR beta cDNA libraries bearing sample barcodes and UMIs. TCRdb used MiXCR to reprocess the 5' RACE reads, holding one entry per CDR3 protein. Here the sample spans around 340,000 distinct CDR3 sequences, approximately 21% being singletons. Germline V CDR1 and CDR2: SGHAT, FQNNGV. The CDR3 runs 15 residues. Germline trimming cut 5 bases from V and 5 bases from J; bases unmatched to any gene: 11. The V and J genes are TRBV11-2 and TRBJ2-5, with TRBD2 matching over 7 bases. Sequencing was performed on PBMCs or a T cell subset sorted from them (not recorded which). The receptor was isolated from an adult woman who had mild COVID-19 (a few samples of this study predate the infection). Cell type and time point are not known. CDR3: CASSSDYSREETQYF. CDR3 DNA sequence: TGTGCCAGCAGCAGCGACTATTCGCGGGAGGAGACCCAGTACTTC.